These T cell receptor beta chains were read from a single sample in a study of response to subunit inactivated influenza vaccine. One entry per CDR3 protein results from TCRdb running MiXCR on the RT-PCR reads. The sample carries roughly 190,000 distinct CDR3 sequences, 12% recorded once. This sample was also put to use in a study of T cells expressing NK-cell markers.

Sequenced here: CD8+ T cells sorted from PBMCs, sampled 11 to 12 days after vaccination. The source of these receptors is a man aged 45-65 years who received an inactivated influenza vaccine. CDR3s include the opening cysteine and the closing phenylalanine or tryptophan. Each record gives: V gene, clone size, D gene, J gene, CDR3 protein, CDR3 DNA. The D gene is left open where the match is weak. Clone size is stated in some rows and not others, as once, few, many or a class when expanded.

TRBV29-1	NA	TRBD2	TRBJ2-5	CSVLPGLAVQETQYF	TGCAGCGTCCTACCGGGACTAGCGGTTCAAGAGACCCAGTACTTC
TRBV29-1	few	NA	TRBJ2-7	CSVVDNTYEQYF	TGCAGCGTTGTAGACAATACCTACGAGCAGTACTTC
TRBV3-1	few	NA	TRBJ2-5	CASSQDLTEETQYF	TGTGCCAGCAGCCAAGACCTCACAGAAGAGACCCAGTACTTC
TRBV29-1	NA	NA	TRBJ2-2	CSVESGNTGELFF	TGCAGCGTTGAATCGGGAAACACCGGGGAGCTGTTTTTT
TRBV5-1	NA	NA	TRBJ2-1	CASSLGDLVPDNEQFF	TGCGCCAGCAGCTTGGGCGATCTAGTCCCCGACAATGAGCAGTTCTTC
TRBV28	many	NA	TRBJ1-1	CASSRRGAGTEAFF	TGTGCCAGCAGCAGGCGAGGGGCAGGAACTGAAGCTTTCTTT
TRBV5-6	few	NA	TRBJ2-2	CASSQGGRVASNTGELFF	TGTGCCAGCAGCCAGGGGGGGCGGGTGGCCTCGAACACCGGGGAGCTGTTTTTT
TRBV28	few	TRBD1	TRBJ1-5	CASSLRQGTQPQHF	TGTGCCAGCAGTCTTCGACAGGGCACTCAGCCCCAGCATTTT
TRBV10-3	few	NA	TRBJ1-4	CAISESGESGEKLFF	TGTGCCATCAGTGAATCAGGGGAGAGCGGTGAAAAACTGTTTTTT
TRBV7-6	few	NA	TRBJ2-7	CASSRDGSYEQYF	TGTGCCAGCAGCCGGGACGGATCCTACGAGCAGTACTTC
TRBV4-2	NA	NA	TRBJ2-3	CASSQEVRNWADTQYF	TGTGCCAGCAGCCAAGAAGTTCGCAACTGGGCAGATACGCAGTATTTT
TRBV4-1	NA	NA	TRBJ2-2	CASSPLGQGGTGELFF	TGCGCCAGCAGCCCCTTAGGACAGGGAGGGACCGGGGAGCTGTTTTTT
TRBV27	NA	NA	TRBJ2-3	CASSPLGSDTQYF	TGTGCCAGCAGTCCGCTGGGGTCAGATACGCAGTATTTT
TRBV4-1	NA	TRBD1	TRBJ1-1	CASSPETGRTEAFF	TGCGCCAGCAGCCCTGAGACAGGGAGGACTGAAGCTTTCTTT
TRBV28	many	NA	TRBJ1-2	CASSPPEHYGYTF	TGTGCCAGCAGCCCGCCTGAGCACTATGGCTACACCTTC
TRBV20-1	few	NA	TRBJ1-4	CSARDKRAPLFF	TGCAGTGCTAGAGATAAGAGGGCCCCTCTGTTTTTT